The clone carrying this T cell receptor (beta chain) was picked up a small number of times. This entry comes from a study of control samples from healthy donors and cancer patients. J gave up 7 bases and V 2 bases, and 15 bases lay outside the gene matches. The CDR3 is 17 residues long. Repertoires were generated with immunoSEQ multiplex PCR, while TCRdb's copy carries only in-frame clones and drops some. Of 150,000 to 200,000 clones listed, around 88% are singletons. The sequencing sample was made of blood. The gene calls are TRBV23-1 and TRBJ1-2, with TRBD1 matching over 8 bases. TRBV23-1 is sorted into the ORF group, with uncertain function. The sequence derives from a young woman in good health. The chain's CDR3 is CASSQTNMQGAFFGYTF. CDR3 nucleotide sequence: TGCGCCAGCAGTCAAACTAATATGCAGGGGGCTTTTTTTGGCTACACCTTC.